Shown below are 3 T cell receptor beta chains from a single sample sequenced in a study of T cells in Graves' hyperthyroidism and ophthalmopathy. Amplification yielded TCR beta CDR3 regions, with RNA transcripts as the source. The HTBI primer set was used in a first-round RT-PCR of the TCR CDR3. TCRdb redid the calling of the multiplex PCR reads with MiXCR, one entry per CDR3 protein. The sample records some 92,000 distinct CDR3 sequences, approximately 40% being singletons. The sequenced sample was peripheral blood or thyroid tissue (not recorded which). Every receptor here comes from a woman aged 30 to 39 with Graves' hyperthyroidism.

The table lists this clonotype with many counts. The gene calls are TRBV11-2 and TRBJ1-3, with a possible D match to TRBD1 (6 bases). Germline V gene data show CDR1 as SGHAT and CDR2 as FQNNGV. The ends were cut back, 4 bases at V and 1 base at J, with 11 bases in the middle. The CDR3 sequence is 15 residues long. CDR3 nucleotides: TGTGCCAGCAGCTCCCTACAGGGTTCTGGAAACACCATATATTTT. This translates into CASSSLQGSGNTIYF.

V and J are TRBV7-9 and TRBJ2-5; possible D gene TRBD2, 6 bases. The CDR3 has 16 residues. The V end was cut by 8 bases, the J end by 1 base, with 20 bases between. Germline V gene data show CDR1 as SEHNR and CDR2 as FQNEAQ (reference sequence). CDR3 sequence: CASGPRRDFRQETQYF. As DNA, the CDR3 is TGTGCCAGCGGCCCGAGACGGGACTTCCGCCAAGAGACCCAGTACTTC.

Points on this clonotype: The final CDR3 position lacks the conserved phenylalanine or tryptophan, pointing to a likely read error. The limits of the CDR3 on the DNA are not certain, so only TCRdb's listed CDR3 is given. V is TRBV7-2 and J is TRBJ2-7; TRBD1 is the table's D call, not checked against the DNA. Germline-derived CDR1 and CDR2 are SGHTA and FQGNSA. From its first to its last residue, the CDR3 has 13 amino acids. CDR3 in amino acids: CASSQRGADERYL.